These 22 T cell receptor beta chains came from one sample sequenced in a study of tumor and adjacent non-tumor tissue in lung cancer. No cell sorting was done before RNA was extracted from the tissue. A modified ARM-PCR protocol with three rounds of nested PCR amplified TCRbeta. One entry per CDR3 protein results from TCRdb running MiXCR on the multiplex PCR reads. This table holds approximately 90,000 distinct CDR3 sequences, approximately 65% found once. Input material: lung tumor tissue. The receptors come from a man in his 60s with non-small cell lung cancer.

For this clonotype: Likely a read error: the CDR3 ends without its conserved phenylalanine or tryptophan. The chain couples TRBV11-3 to TRBJ2-4, with a tentative D call TRBD1 (5 bases). The CDR3 runs to 15 residues. CDR1 and CDR2 from the germline V gene are SGHNT and YENEEA. The CDR3 protein is CVSSLDSSRWNIQYL. The CDR3 nucleotides read TGTGTCAGCAGCCTTGACAGTTCTAGATGGAACATTCAGTACTTA.

As regards this clonotype: It is likely a read error, because the conserved phenylalanine at the end of the CDR3 is missing. The chain uses TRBV7-9 and TRBJ1-2, with no clear D. Per the germline V gene, CDR1 is SEHNR and CDR2 is FQNEAQ (reference sequence). The CDR3 runs 11 residues. CDR3 amino acids: CVSSLAGGYTS. The CDR3 DNA follows: TGTGTCAGTAGCTTAGCGGGAGGCTACACCTCC.

Turning to this clonotype: One end of the junction does not line up with germline, which may come from a read error. J is TRBJ2-1 and V is TRBV11-2; the D gene is possibly TRBD2 (6 bases). Germline V gives CDR1 SGHAT, CDR2 FQNNGV. The CDR3 runs to 15 residues. The CDR3 here is CASSPHRGMRHEQFF. CDR3 nucleotide sequence: TGCGCCAGTAGCCCGCACCGGGGGATGAGGCATGAGCAGTTCTTC.

In regard to this clonotype: One junction end does not reproduce the germline sequence, and a read error may be involved. This sequence joins TRBV6-1 and TRBJ1-6; TRBD1 agrees at 7 bases. CDR1 is MNHNS, CDR2 SASEGT, per germline. This CDR3 is built from 15 residues. In nucleotides, the CDR3 is TGTGTCAGCAGGGGGTATACAGGGAGTAATTCACCCCTCAACTTT. It is translated as CVSRGYTGSNSPLNF.

For this clonotype: This may stem from a read error, because a much larger clone lies one nucleotide away. This rearrangement joins TRBV6-6 to TRBJ2-4, with 9 bases identical to TRBD1. Germline V gene sequence: CDR1 MNHNY, CDR2 SVGAGI (reference sequence). This CDR3 contains 16 residues. CDR3 sequence (DNA): TGTGTCAGCAGTCAAAGGGACAGGGATTCCAAAAACATTCAGTACTTC. It is translated as CVSSQRDRDSKNIQYF.

This clonotype ranks as medium-sized. The chain links TRBV6-5 to TRBJ1-2, with 10 bases matching TRBD1. Germline V gene sequence: CDR1 MNHEY, CDR2 SVGAGI. After removal of 6 bases from V and 8 bases from J, the junction contained 9 bases not matched to a gene. The CDR3 is made up of 14 amino acids. CDR3 sequence reads: CASRPGQGVKGYTF. The CDR3 coding sequence is TGTGCCAGCAGACCAGGACAGGGGGTAAAGGGCTACACCTTC.

As for this clonotype: This sequence may be a read error, since a much larger clone differs from it by one base. The CDR3 loop is CASNQILDSTGELFF. The CDR3 nucleotides read TGTGCCAGCAATCAGATCTTGGACAGCACCGGGGAGCTGTTTTTT. V gene TRBV6-5 combines with J gene TRBJ2-2; TRBD1 might be the D (6 bases). The CDR3 consists of 15 residues. The germline gives CDR1 MNHEY, CDR2 SVGAGI. V was trimmed by 7 bases and J by 4 bases, leaving 16 bases between them.

CDR3 DNA: TGTGCCAGCAGCTTAGCTGGCAAAAACATTCAGTACTTC. It yields the protein CASSLAGKNIQYF. The V and J genes are TRBV11-2 and TRBJ2-4; D not resolved. V gave up 1 base and J gave up 3 bases, with 4 bases separating them. Germline CDR1 reads SGHAT; CDR2 reads FQNNGV. The CDR3 totals 13 residues.

Turning to this clonotype: A read error is possible here, since a much larger clone lies one base away. The chain has TRBV5-6 and TRBJ2-7; maybe TRBD1 (6 bases). V lost 0 bases and J lost 3, with 13 bases in between. The CDR3 sequence is 15 residues long. From germline, CDR1 is SGHDT and CDR2 YYEEEE. CDR3: CASSLVWGRNYEQYF. The CDR3 DNA sequence: TGTGCCAGCAGCTTGGTCTGGGGGCGTAACTACGAGCAGTACTTC.

As to this clonotype: This clone may be a read error of a much larger clone one base away. The chain uses TRBV30 and TRBJ2-3; D is possibly TRBD1 or TRBD2 (5 bases each). The CDR3 runs 14 residues. In germline, CDR1 is GTSNPN, CDR2 SVGIG (reference sequence). CDR3 DNA sequence: TGTGTCTGGAGGAGGTCCGGGGCCTCACATACGCAGTATTTT. Translating gives CVWRRSGASHTQYF.

On this clonotype itself: Just one base apart from a much larger clone, this may be a read error. The CDR3 region has the DNA TGTGCCAGCACCCCGCCACAGCTATACACTGAAGCTTTCTTT. This translates into CASTPPQLYTEAFF. V gene TRBV28 combines with J gene TRBJ1-1; D call uncertain. Trimming stripped 7 bases from V and 3 bases from J, with 15 bases between. Per germline, CDR1 MDHEN and CDR2 SYDVKM. This CDR3 has 14 amino acids.

This clonotype occurred once. V gene TRBV11-2 combines with J gene TRBJ2-1; 11 bases agree with TRBD2. Germline CDR1 is SGHAT and CDR2 is FQNNGV. CDR3 length: 17 residues. With V trimmed by 4 bases and J by 8 bases, 13 bases remained unmatched. CDR3 residues: CASSSRLAGGPEDEQFF. The DNA of the CDR3 is TGTGCCAGCAGCTCACGTTTAGCGGGAGGGCCGGAGGATGAGCAGTTCTTC.

This chain uses TRBV29-1 with TRBJ2-1; D is perhaps TRBD1 (5 bases). This CDR3 has 16 amino acids. Germline V lookup: CDR1 SQVTM, CDR2 ANQGSEA. The chain's CDR3 is CIANEATQDSMGEQFF. CDR3 coding DNA: TGCATCGCTAACGAGGCCACACAGGATAGCATGGGTGAGCAGTTCTTC.

This clonotype was seen just once. This chain links TRBV7-2 with TRBJ2-5; TRBD2 agrees at 13 bases. The V gene's germline CDR1 is SGHTA and CDR2 FQGNSA. The CDR3 is 17 residues long. The trim removed 6 bases at V and 1 base at J, leaving 8 bases unmatched. CDR3 DNA sequence: TGTGCCAGCAGTCGTCGGACTAGCGGGAGATCCCAAGAGACCCAGTACTTC. Amino acid sequence: CASSRRTSGRSQETQYF.

A few counts support this clonotype. This may come from a read error, since a much larger clone is one base off. The conserved phenylalanine or tryptophan is not found at the CDR3 terminus, so this likely reflects a read error. The chain joins TRBV6-5 to TRBJ1-1; 11 bases are shared with TRBD1. There are 15 residues in the CDR3. Germline-derived CDR1 and CDR2 are MNHEY and SVGAGI. The junction had 4 bases not matched to a gene; V was cut back by 2 bases and J by 5 bases. The CDR3 DNA is TGTGCCAGCAGTTACGGACAGGGGGCGGGAACTGAAGCTTTCCTT. Encoded protein: CASSYGQGAGTEAFL.

This clonotype was counted between two and nine times. The genes are TRBV7-9 and TRBJ1-2; TRBD1 matches at 7 bases. V shed 5 bases and J 4 bases; nucleotides not matched to a gene: 7. CDR3 length: 14 amino acids. Germline V lookup: CDR1 SEHNR, CDR2 FQNEAQ (reference sequence). The DNA of the CDR3 is TGTGCCAGCAGCCCGCAGGGGGAAGGCTATGGCTACACCTTC. Protein: CASSPQGEGYGYTF.

The chain uses TRBV28 and TRBJ1-3; 9 bases align to TRBD1. V dropped 4 bases and J dropped 0; count of bases not matched to a gene: 4. The germline V gene encodes CDR1 MDHEN and CDR2 SYDVKM. The CDR3 is 16 residues long. The CDR3 region is CASSSRDRASGNTIYF. The DNA for the CDR3 is TGTGCCAGCAGTTCCCGGGACAGGGCCTCTGGAAACACCATATATTTT.

This clonotype was counted ten times or more. This chain joins TRBV12-3 or TRBV12-4 and TRBJ2-6, with TRBD2 matching 7 bases. V lost 3 bases and J lost 0; bases outside the gene matches: 5. The CDR3 loop spans 17 amino acids. DNA of the CDR3: TGTGCCAGCAGTTTGAGCGGGATAAACTCTGGGGCCAACGTCCTGACTTTC. It specifies CASSLSGINSGANVLTF.

This clonotype showed up just a few times. The chain links TRBV28 to TRBJ2-7, with 9 bases matching TRBD2. The CDR3 loop spans 13 amino acids. V trimming: 4 bases; J trimming: 6 bases; junction bases outside the gene matches: 4. Germline lookup yields CDR1 MDHEN and CDR2 SYDVKM. CDR3 bases: TGTGCCAGCAGTTATAGCGGGAGAGCCGAGCAGTACTTC. It translates to CASSYSGRAEQYF. Drawing the rest from reference TRBV28 and TRBJ2-7, the complete variable domain is DVKVTQSSRYLVKRTGEKVFLECVQDMDHENMFWYRQDPGLGLRLIYFSYDVKMKEKGDIPEGYSVSREKKERFSLILESASTNQTSMYLCASSYSGRAEQYFGPGTRLTVT.

This clonotype was seen a few times. This may come from a read error, since a much larger clone is one base off. The V and J genes are TRBV7-9 and TRBJ1-1; TRBD1 agrees at 8 bases. This CDR3 region has 15 residues. Per germline, CDR1 SEHNR and CDR2 FQNEAQ (reference sequence). Trimming at V came to 5 bases and at J to 3 bases, leaving 8 bases not matched to a gene. CDR3 in DNA: TGTGCCAGCAGCGGGGAAAAACAGGGGGACACTGAAGCTTTCTTT. Amino acids: CASSGEKQGDTEAFF.

Comment on this clonotype: At one boundary the junction diverges from the germline segment, which might be a read error. This chain links TRBV29-1 with TRBJ2-7; D not certain. The CDR3 has 12 residues. Germline V gives CDR1 SQVTM, CDR2 ANQGSEA. This CDR3 is CSVATEHNEQHF. In DNA form, the CDR3 reads TGCAGCGTTGCTACAGAACACAACGAGCAGCACTTC.

Notes on this clonotype: A read error may produce the germline difference seen at one junction end. This CDR3 reads CASSQRPNYEKLFF. The CDR3 DNA sequence: TGCGCAAGCAGCCAAAGGCCTAACTATGAAAAACTGTTTTTT. The chain carries TRBV4-3 and TRBJ1-4; D gene unclear. The germline V gene encodes CDR1 LGHNA and CDR2 YSLEER. This CDR3 has 14 residues.